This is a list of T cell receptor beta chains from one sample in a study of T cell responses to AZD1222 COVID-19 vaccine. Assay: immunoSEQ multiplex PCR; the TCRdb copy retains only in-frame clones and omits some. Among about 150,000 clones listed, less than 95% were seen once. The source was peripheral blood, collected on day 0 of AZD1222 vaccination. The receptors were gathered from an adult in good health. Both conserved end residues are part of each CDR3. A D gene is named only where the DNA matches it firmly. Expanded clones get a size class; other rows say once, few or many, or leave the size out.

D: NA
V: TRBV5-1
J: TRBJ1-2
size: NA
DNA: TGCGCCAGCAGCTTGGCCCCAGCCTTTAACTATGGCTACACCTTC
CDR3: CASSLAPAFNYGYTF

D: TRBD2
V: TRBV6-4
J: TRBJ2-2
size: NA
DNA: TGTGCCAGCAGCCCCGGGGCGGGGGCCGGGGAGCTGTTTTTT
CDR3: CASSPGAGAGELFF

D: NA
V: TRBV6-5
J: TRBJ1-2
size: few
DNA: TGTGCCAGCAGTTACAGAGCAGATTCAACCTATGGCTACACCTTC
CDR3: CASSYRADSTYGYTF

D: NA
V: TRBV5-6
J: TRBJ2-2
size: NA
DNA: TGTGCCAGCAGCCTAGCGAACACCGGGGAGCTGTTTTTT
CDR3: CASSLANTGELFF

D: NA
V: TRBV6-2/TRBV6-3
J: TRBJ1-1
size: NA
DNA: TGTGCCAGCAGTTCTAGGGTTGGTACTGAAGCTTTCTTT
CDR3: CASSSRVGTEAFF

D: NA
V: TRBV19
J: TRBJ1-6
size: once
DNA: TGTGCCAGTAGTGGGGTAAAATCAGCTAATTCACCCCTCCACTTT
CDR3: CASSGVKSANSPLHF

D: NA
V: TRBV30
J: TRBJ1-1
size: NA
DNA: TGTGCCTGGAGTTCGGCGGGTTGGACTGAAGCTTTCTTT
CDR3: CAWSSAGWTEAFF

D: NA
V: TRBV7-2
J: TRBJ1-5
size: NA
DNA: TGTGCCAGCAGGCCATACCCTGATCAGCCCCAGCATTTT
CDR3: CASRPYPDQPQHF

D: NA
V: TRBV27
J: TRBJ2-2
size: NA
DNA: TGTGCCAGCAGCAGCACCGGGGAGCTGTTTTTT
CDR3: CASSSTGELFF

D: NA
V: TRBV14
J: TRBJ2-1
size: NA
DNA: TGTGCCAGCAGCCAAGAATCTAGACGGGGCGGTGAGCAGTTCTTC
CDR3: CASSQESRRGGEQFF

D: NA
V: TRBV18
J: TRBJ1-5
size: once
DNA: TGTGCCAGCTCAGAGCTTAGGAATCAGCCCCAGCATTTT
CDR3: CASSELRNQPQHF

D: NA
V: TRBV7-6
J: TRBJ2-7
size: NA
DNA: TGTGCCAGCAGCTTAGCCCAGAGAGGGGGCGATAGCGGGGCCGTCTTC
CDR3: CASSLAQRGGDSGAVF

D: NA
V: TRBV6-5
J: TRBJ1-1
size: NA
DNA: TGTGCCAGCAGTTACTCACTGGCCACCAAGAACACTGAAGCTTTCTTT
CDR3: CASSYSLATKNTEAFF

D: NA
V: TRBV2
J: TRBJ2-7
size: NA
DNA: TGTGCCAGCAGTGCCGGGACACCAGACTACGAGCAGTACTTC
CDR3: CASSAGTPDYEQYF

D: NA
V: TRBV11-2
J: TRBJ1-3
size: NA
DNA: TGTGCCAGCAGCTTTATGGACACCATATATTTT
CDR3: CASSFMDTIYF

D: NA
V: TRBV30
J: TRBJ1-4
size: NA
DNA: TGTGCCTGGAGTGACAGGTTAACTAATGAAAAACTGTTTTTT
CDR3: CAWSDRLTNEKLFF

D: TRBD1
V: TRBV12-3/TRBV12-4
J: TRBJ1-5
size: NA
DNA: TGTGCCAGCAGTGACCGACAGGGCCAGCCCCAGCATTTT
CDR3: CASSDRQGQPQHF

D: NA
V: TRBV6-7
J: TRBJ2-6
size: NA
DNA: TGTGCCAGCAGTTACCCCGACAACAGGGACTCTGGGGCCAACGTCCTGACTTTC
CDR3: CASSYPDNRDSGANVLTF

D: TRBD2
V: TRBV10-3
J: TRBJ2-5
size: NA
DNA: TGTGCCATCAGTGAGTCGGGGGGGGAGACCCAGTACTTC
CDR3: CAISESGGETQYF

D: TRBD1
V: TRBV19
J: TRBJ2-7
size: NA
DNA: TGTGCCAGTAATCAAGAGGGGGCCAGCTCCTACGAGCAGTACTTC
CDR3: CASNQEGASSYEQYF

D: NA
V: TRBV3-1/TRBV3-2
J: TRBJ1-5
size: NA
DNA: TGTGCCAGCAGCCAATCAGGGAACAATCAGCCCCAGCATTTT
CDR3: CASSQSGNNQPQHF

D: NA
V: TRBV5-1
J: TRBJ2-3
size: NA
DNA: TGCGCCAGCAGCGGAGTTCACAGGGCCATCCCAGATACGCAGTATTTT
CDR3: CASSGVHRAIPDTQYF

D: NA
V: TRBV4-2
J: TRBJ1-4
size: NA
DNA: TGTGCCAGCAGCCAAGTGGGACACACAAATGAAAAACTGTTTTTT
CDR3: CASSQVGHTNEKLFF

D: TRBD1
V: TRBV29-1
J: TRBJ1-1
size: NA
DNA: TGCAGCGTTGATGTAAGGGGGCTGGATACTGAAGCTTTCTTT
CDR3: CSVDVRGLDTEAFF

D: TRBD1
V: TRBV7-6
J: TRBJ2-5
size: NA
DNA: TGTGCCAGCAGCCGTACAGGGGCCCCCCAGGGGACCCAGTACTTC
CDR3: CASSRTGAPQGTQYF

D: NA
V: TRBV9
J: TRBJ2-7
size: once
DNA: TGTGCCAGCAGCGTAACGGGGCGATCCTCCTACGAGCAGTACTTC
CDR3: CASSVTGRSSYEQYF

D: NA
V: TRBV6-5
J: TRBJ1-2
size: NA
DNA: TGTGCCAGCAGTTCCCAACGTAGGGCTCGAGGCTACACCTTC
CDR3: CASSSQRRARGYTF

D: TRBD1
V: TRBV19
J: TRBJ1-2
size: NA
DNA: TGTGCCAGTAGCAGCCCCCGACAGGGCCTCTATGGCTACACCTTC
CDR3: CASSSPRQGLYGYTF

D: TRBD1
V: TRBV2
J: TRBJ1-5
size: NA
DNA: TGTGCCAGCAGTGATTACAGGGGCGGTGGACAGCCCCAGCATTTT
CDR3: CASSDYRGGGQPQHF

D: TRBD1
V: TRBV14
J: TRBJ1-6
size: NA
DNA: TGTGCCAGCAGCGGACTACAGGGGTTTAATTCACCCCTCCACTTT
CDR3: CASSGLQGFNSPLHF

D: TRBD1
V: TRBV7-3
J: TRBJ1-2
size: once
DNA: TGTGCCAGCAGCTTAGGGACAGGGGGGAGCTATGGCTACACCTTC
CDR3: CASSLGTGGSYGYTF

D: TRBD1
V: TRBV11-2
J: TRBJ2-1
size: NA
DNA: TGTGCCAGCAGTTGGAGGGCTGGGACAGGGGATTCGGATGAGCAGTTCTTC
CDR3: CASSWRAGTGDSDEQFF

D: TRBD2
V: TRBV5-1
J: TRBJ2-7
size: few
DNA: TGCGCCATCCCGGGACTACTCTACGAGCAGTACTTC
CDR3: CAIPGLLYEQYF

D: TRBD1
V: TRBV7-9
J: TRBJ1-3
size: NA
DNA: TGTGCCAGCAGCCCGGGACAGGGTTTGAAAGGAAACACCATATATTTT
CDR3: CASSPGQGLKGNTIYF

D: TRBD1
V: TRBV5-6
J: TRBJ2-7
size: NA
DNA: TGTGCCACACAGAAGACAGGGGCGTACGAGCAGTACTTC
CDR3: CATQKTGAYEQYF

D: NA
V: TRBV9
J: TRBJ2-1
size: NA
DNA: TGTGCCAGCAGCGTAGCTCCCGGCTCCTACAATGAGCAGTTCTTC
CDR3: CASSVAPGSYNEQFF

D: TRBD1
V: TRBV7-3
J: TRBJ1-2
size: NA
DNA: TGTGCCAGCAGCTTAATGGGGGACAGGGAGGGCTACACCTTC
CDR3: CASSLMGDREGYTF

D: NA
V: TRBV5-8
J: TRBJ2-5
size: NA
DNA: TGTGCCAGCAGCGGGCGGGGGCGCCAGGCGACCCAGTACTTC
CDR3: CASSGRGRQATQYF

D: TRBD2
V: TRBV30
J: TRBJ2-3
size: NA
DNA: TGTGCCTGGAGTGTATTACTAGCGGGGGGTACAGATACGCAGTATTTT
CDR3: CAWSVLLAGGTDTQYF

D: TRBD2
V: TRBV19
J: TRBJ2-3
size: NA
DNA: TGTGCCAGTAGTATGGGAGGGGCCTCTAGCACAGATACGCAGTATTTT
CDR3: CASSMGGASSTDTQYF

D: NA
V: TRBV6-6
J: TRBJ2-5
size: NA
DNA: TGTGCCAGCAGTTACCGGGGGGCCAACCAAGAGACCCAGTACTTC
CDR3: CASSYRGANQETQYF

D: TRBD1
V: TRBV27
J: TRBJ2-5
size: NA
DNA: TGTGCCAGCAGTATCGGGACAGGGGGCTTCCAAGAGACCCAGTACTTC
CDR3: CASSIGTGGFQETQYF